Below are 31 T cell receptor beta chains sequenced from a single sample in a study of T-cell memory formation after mild COVID-19. TCRdb used MiXCR to reprocess the 5' RACE reads, holding one entry per CDR3 protein. The sample shows more than 350,000 distinct CDR3 sequences, 16% of them seen only once. The sequencing sample was made of PBMCs or a T cell subset sorted from them (not recorded which). The receptors here all came from a young man who had mild COVID-19 (a few samples of this study predate the infection). Cell type and time point are not known.

This clonotype has a handful of counts. V gene TRBV9 combines with J gene TRBJ1-1; possibly TRBD1 for D (5 bases). Germline V gene lookup returns CDR1 SGDLS and CDR2 YYNGEE. There are 14 residues in the CDR3. The ends were cut back, 2 bases at V and 5 bases at J, with 13 bases in the middle. CDR3 loop: CASSVGPQGTEAFF. The CDR3 nucleotides are TGTGCCAGCAGCGTCGGACCCCAGGGAACTGAAGCTTTCTTT.

J is TRBJ1-5 and V is TRBV20-1, with no clear D. V lost 2 bases and J lost 4, with 18 bases in between. Per germline, CDR1 DFQATT and CDR2 SNEGSKA (reference sequence). The CDR3 runs to 16 residues. The CDR3 loop is CSARKNEDSYNQPQHF. As DNA, the CDR3 is TGCAGTGCTAGAAAGAACGAGGACTCTTATAATCAGCCCCAGCATTTT.

This clonotype turned up a few times. The gene calls are TRBV7-2 and TRBJ2-3; 8 nucleotides line up with TRBD1. With 2 bases clipped from V and 3 bases from J, the junction kept 7 bases outside the gene matches. In germline, CDR1 is SGHTA, CDR2 FQGNSA. The CDR3 is 16 residues long. CDR3 nucleotide sequence: TGTGCCAGCAGCTTATATCAGGGGGCAGGTACAGATACGCAGTATTTT. Protein: CASSLYQGAGTDTQYF.

This clonotype appeared many times. The rearrangement joins TRBV5-1 to TRBJ2-3, with 11 bases identical to TRBD2. Germline V gene sequence: CDR1 SGHRS, CDR2 YFSETQ. The CDR3 length is 14 residues. The V and J ends lost 7 bases and 1 base, in that order; junction bases with no gene match: 2. DNA of the CDR3: TGCGCCAGCGCGACTAGCGGGGGCACAGATACGCAGTATTTT. This encodes CASATSGGTDTQYF.

This clonotype was counted many times. The chain links TRBV5-1 to TRBJ2-3, with D tentatively TRBD2 (5 bases). The CDR3 runs 12 residues. Germline V gene sequence: CDR1 SGHRS, CDR2 YFSETQ. V gave up 2 bases and J gave up 10 bases, with 11 bases separating them. CDR3: CASSFDGESQYF. DNA for the CDR3: TGCGCCAGCAGCTTCGACGGGGAGTCGCAGTATTTT.

J is TRBJ1-5 and V is TRBV19, with D possibly TRBD1 on 5 matching bases. The CDR3 sequence is 13 residues long. Trimming removed 3 bases from V and 6 bases from J, with 9 bases in between. Germline CDR1 is LNHDA and CDR2 is SQIVND (reference sequence). CDR3: CASSIRAGQPQHF. The CDR3 coding sequence is TGTGCCAGTAGTATCAGGGCGGGTCAGCCCCAGCATTTT.

This clonotype was picked up many times. This chain joins TRBV5-4 and TRBJ2-7; TRBD1 agrees at 7 bases. The germline V gene encodes CDR1 SGHNT and CDR2 YYREEE (reference sequence). V shed 4 bases, J shed 4 bases, and the junction held 5 bases outside the gene matches. The CDR3 loop spans 13 amino acids. CDR3 nucleotide sequence: TGTGCCAGCAGCCCGGGACAGAAGTACGAGCAGTACTTC. Amino acids: CASSPGQKYEQYF.

Only a few counts were recorded for this clonotype. The rearrangement joins TRBV4-2 to TRBJ2-7, with D perhaps TRBD1 (5 bases). This CDR3 has 15 amino acids. Trimming pared 1 base from V and 0 bases from J, leaving 10 bases between. The germline gives CDR1 LGHNA, CDR2 YNFKEQ. CDR3 nucleotide sequence: TGTGCCAGCAGCCAAGCCTCAGGGATCTCCTACGAGCAGTACTTC. This gives the protein CASSQASGISYEQYF.

This clonotype was seen a few times. The chain links TRBV6-2 or TRBV6-3 to TRBJ1-6, with 7 nucleotides matching TRBD1. The CDR3 is made up of 18 amino acids. V lost 0 bases to trimming and J lost 0 bases; unmatched junction nucleotides: 5. Per the germline V gene, CDR1 is MNHEY and CDR2 is SVGEGT. In DNA, the CDR3 is TGTGCCAGCAGTTACTCTGGACAGGAAAGCTCCTATAATTCACCCCTCCACTTT. This translates into CASSYSGQESSYNSPLHF.

J is TRBJ1-6 and V is TRBV6-2 or TRBV6-3, with TRBD1 as a possible D gene (6 bases). CDR3 length: 12 residues. In germline, CDR1 is MNHEY, CDR2 SVGEGT. The V and J ends lost 6 bases and 9 bases respectively, with 9 bases between them. CDR3 residues: CASRGRGSPLHF. In DNA, the CDR3 is TGTGCCAGCAGGGGCAGGGGTTCACCCCTCCACTTT.

This clonotype has just a few counts. V and J are TRBV7-6 and TRBJ2-1, with 8 positions matching TRBD1. Germline V gene lookup returns CDR1 SGHVS and CDR2 FNYEAQ. The CDR3 runs 13 residues. Trimming took 4 bases from V and 5 from J; bases not matched to a gene: 1. Written as DNA, the CDR3 is TGTGCCAGCAGCTACAGGGGGAACAATGAGCAGTTCTTC. Its protein is CASSYRGNNEQFF. The full variable domain, its missing parts supplied by reference TRBV7-6 and TRBJ2-1, is GAGVSQSPRYKVTKRGQDVALRCDPISGHVSLYWYRQALGQGPEFLTYFNYEAQQDKSGLPNDRFSAERPEGSISTLTIQRTEQRDSAMYRCASSYRGNNEQFFGPGTRLTVL.

This clonotype was seen a handful of times. This rearrangement joins TRBV7-2 to TRBJ1-1; D gene uncertain. Trimming pared 0 bases from V and 11 bases from J, leaving 10 bases between. The germline V gene encodes CDR1 SGHTA and CDR2 FQGNSA. This CDR3 has 12 residues. Written as DNA, the CDR3 is TGTGCCAGCAGCTTAGCGGGAGCGAGGGCTTTCTTT. Its protein product is CASSLAGARAFF.

The chain has TRBV9 and TRBJ1-1; no reliable D call. The CDR3 sequence is 15 residues long. CDR1 is SGDLS, CDR2 YYNGEE, per germline. V lost 4 bases, J lost 8 bases, and 21 bases lay in between. The CDR3 bases are TGTGCCAGCAGCCGAGATTACGGCGGGGTGGGAGAAGCTTTCTTT. It translates to CASSRDYGGVGEAFF.

The table lists this clonotype with a few counts. The chain carries TRBV7-8 and TRBJ2-7; D remains ambiguous. Per the germline V gene, CDR1 is SGHVS and CDR2 is FQNEAQ. The V and J ends lost 1 base and 0 bases respectively, with 10 bases between them. The CDR3 sequence is 15 residues long. CDR3 sequence: CASSLGTPSSYEQYV. CDR3 in DNA: TGTGCCAGCAGCTTAGGGACGCCCAGCTCCTACGAGCAGTACGTC.

The chain couples TRBV2 to TRBJ2-7, with 11 nucleotides matching TRBD2. Germline-derived CDR1 and CDR2 are SNHLY and FYNNEI. Trimming removed 1 base from V and 3 bases from J; junction bases left unmatched: 8. The length of the CDR3 is 17 residues. The CDR3: CASSEGLAGGTGYEQYF. In DNA, the CDR3 is TGTGCCAGCAGTGAAGGGCTAGCGGGGGGCACGGGCTACGAGCAGTACTTC.

V usage is TRBV9 and J usage is TRBJ2-5; D tentatively reads TRBD1 or TRBD2 (5 bases each). V lost 3 bases and J 7 bases, leaving 13 bases between the germline ends. From germline, CDR1 is SGDLS and CDR2 YYNGEE. The CDR3 has 13 amino acids. CDR3 sequence reads: CASSAGTPATQYF. For the CDR3, the DNA is TGTGCCAGCAGCGCCGGGACCCCTGCGACCCAGTACTTC.

This clonotype showed up just a few times. The chain couples TRBV27 to TRBJ1-1; D gene ambiguous. This CDR3 is 15 amino acids long. Germline V gene sequence: CDR1 MNHEY, CDR2 SMNVEV (reference sequence). V lost 3 bases, J lost 1 base, and 12 bases lay in between. Written as DNA, the CDR3 is TGTGCCAGCAGTTTTCGGTCTGGTGGGAACACTGAAGCTTTCTTT. Translated: CASSFRSGGNTEAFF.

V and J are TRBV6-5 and TRBJ1-2; D remains ambiguous. CDR1 and CDR2 from the germline V gene are MNHEY and SVGAGI. The CDR3 loop spans 13 amino acids. Trimming shortened V by 0 bases and J by 7 bases, and 9 bases separated the two germline ends. CDR3 loop: CASSYSPGSGYTF. The CDR3 DNA reads TGTGCCAGCAGTTACTCCCCGGGTAGTGGCTACACCTTC.

The chain joins TRBV27 to TRBJ2-3; D call uncertain. The CDR3 is made up of 13 amino acids. Germline V CDR1 and CDR2: MNHEY, SMNVEV (reference sequence). V lost 6 bases to trimming and J lost 4 bases, with 11 bases between them. CDR3 region: CASSRTGPDTQYF. CDR3 DNA: TGTGCCAGCAGCCGGACCGGTCCAGATACGCAGTATTTT.

The sample holds a few counts of this clonotype. The rearrangement joins TRBV5-1 to TRBJ2-7; TRBD1 aligns across 10 bases. CDR3 length: 15 amino acids. J was trimmed by 4 bases and V by 0 bases; bases with no gene match: 4. Germline-derived CDR1 and CDR2 are SGHRS and YFSETQ. DNA of the CDR3: TGCGCCAGCAGCTTGGGACAGGGGGCCCTATACGAGCAGTACGTC. Its translation is CASSLGQGALYEQYV.

This clonotype was detected a few times. The V call is TRBV10-1, the J call TRBJ2-7; D is undetermined. V was shortened by 4 bases and J by 0 bases, with 10 bases between the two germline ends. The CDR3 extends over 14 amino acids. CDR1 and CDR2 (germline): WNHNN, SYGVQD (reference sequence). Here the CDR3 DNA reads TGCGCCAGCAGTGCCATAGGCAGCTCCTACGAGCAGTACTTC. This encodes CASSAIGSSYEQYF.

The rearrangement links TRBV4-1 to TRBJ2-3; D gene uncertain. Between the trimmed V and J ends, which lost 4 bases and 3 bases, there was a span of 14 bases. CDR1 is MGHRA, CDR2 YSYEKL, per germline. This CDR3 contains 15 residues. The CDR3 region is CASSPTTRLTDTQYF. CDR3 in DNA: TGCGCCAGCAGCCCGACGACCCGACTTACAGATACGCAGTATTTT.

This clonotype was observed a handful of times. V is TRBV5-1 and J is TRBJ2-3; TRBD2 aligns across 10 bases. The CDR3 covers 16 residues. V lost 0 bases and J lost 2; bases outside the gene matches: 3. The V gene's germline CDR1 is SGHRS and CDR2 YFSETQ. The CDR3 coding sequence is TGCGCCAGCAGCTTGGAGCGGGGGGGCCCCACAGATACGCAGTATTTT. This sequence encodes CASSLERGGPTDTQYF.

The rearrangement uses TRBV28 and TRBJ2-3, with TRBD2 matching over 7 bases. Germline V CDR1 and CDR2: MDHEN, SYDVKM. V lost 10 bases, J lost 0 bases, and 7 bases stayed unmatched. CDR3 size: 14 residues. The CDR3 here is CAIALGGSTDTQYF. Written as DNA, the CDR3 is TGTGCCATAGCACTGGGGGGGAGCACAGATACGCAGTATTTT.

V is TRBV3-1 and J is TRBJ1-2; no clear D. Looked up from germline, CDR1 is LGHDT and CDR2 is YNNKEL (reference sequence). Deletions cut 1 base from V and 8 bases from J, with 11 bases between. This CDR3 has 13 residues. Here the CDR3 DNA reads TGTGCCAGCAGCCAAGTGGGCGGGAACGGCTACACCTTC. Translated: CASSQVGGNGYTF.

This clonotype was counted a few times. CDR3 sequence (DNA): TGTGCCACCAGTGATTTCAGTAGCGGGGGTAATCAGGACAATGAGCAGTTCTTC. Protein product: CATSDFSSGGNQDNEQFF. The rearrangement links TRBV24-1 to TRBJ2-1; 9 bases agree with TRBD2. V gave up 1 base and J gave up 5 bases; unmatched junction bases: 11. This CDR3 is built from 18 residues. Germline CDR1 reads KGHDR; CDR2 reads SFDVKD.

This clonotype was counted ten times or more. V is TRBV5-1 and J is TRBJ1-2, with D maybe TRBD1 (5 bases). The V end was cut by 0 bases, the J end by 6 bases, with 12 bases between. The CDR3 spans 14 residues. Germline V gives CDR1 SGHRS, CDR2 YFSETQ. DNA of the CDR3: TGCGCCAGCAGCTTGGGGGGGGAGGGCCATGGCTACACCTTC. Translation gives CASSLGGEGHGYTF.

This clonotype was recorded at least ten times. The CDR3 sequence: CASSSRGDSYEQYF. The DNA for the CDR3 is TGTGCCAGCAGTTCCCGTGGTGACTCCTACGAGCAGTACTTC. V and J are TRBV12-3 or TRBV12-4 and TRBJ2-7; no definite D call. The CDR3 totals 14 residues. Deletions cut 4 bases from V and 0 bases from J, with 10 bases between.

This clonotype was observed a handful of times. The chain combines TRBV6-5 with TRBJ1-3; no clear D. The germline V and J ends were trimmed by 0 bases and 5 bases, with 14 bases remaining between them. Germline V lookup: CDR1 MNHEY, CDR2 SVGAGI. The CDR3 is 16 amino acids. Here the CDR3 reads CASSYSGSPARNTIYF. In nucleotides, the CDR3 is TGTGCCAGCAGTTACTCAGGCTCCCCGGCGCGAAACACCATATATTTT.

The rearrangement links TRBV28 to TRBJ1-4; 9 bases map to TRBD1. V lost 4 bases to trimming and J lost 5 bases; unmatched junction nucleotides: 5. The germline CDR1 and CDR2 sequences are MDHEN and SYDVKM. The CDR3 loop spans 15 amino acids. DNA of the CDR3: TGTGCCAGCAGTTCCCTGACAGGGGGAAATGAAAAACTGTTTTTT. Encoded protein: CASSSLTGGNEKLFF.

The V gene is TRBV27, the J gene TRBJ2-2; perhaps TRBD1 as D (6 bases). Germline CDR1 MNHEY, CDR2 SMNVEV (reference sequence). Trimming removed 0 bases at V and 8 bases at J, with 16 bases between. The CDR3 has 16 amino acids. CDR3 coding DNA: TGTGCCAGCAGTTTATCCCTGGGACATCTTATGGGGGAGCTGTTTTTT. This gives the protein CASSLSLGHLMGELFF.